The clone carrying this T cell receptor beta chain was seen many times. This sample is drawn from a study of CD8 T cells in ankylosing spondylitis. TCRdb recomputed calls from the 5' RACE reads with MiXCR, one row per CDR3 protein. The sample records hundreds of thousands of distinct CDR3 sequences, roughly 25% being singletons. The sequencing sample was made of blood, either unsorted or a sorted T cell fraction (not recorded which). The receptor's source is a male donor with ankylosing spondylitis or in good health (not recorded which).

In nucleotides, the CDR3 is TGTGCCACCAGACTAGCGGAGTACAATGAGCAGTTCTTC. Translated, it gives CATRLAEYNEQFF. The chain joins TRBV18 to TRBJ2-1; TRBD2 matches at 9 bases. The V gene end was trimmed by 10 bases and the J gene end by 4 bases; junction bases not matched to a gene: 5. The CDR3 spans 13 residues. Germline CDR1 and CDR2: KGHSH and LQKENI. Using reference TRBV18 and TRBJ2-1 for the parts outside the CDR3, the full variable domain is NAGVMQNPRHLVRRRGQEARLRCSPMKGHSHVYWYRQLPEEGLKFMVYLQKENIIDESGMPKERFSAEFPKEGPSILRIQQVVRGDSAAYFCATRLAEYNEQFFGPGTRLTVL.